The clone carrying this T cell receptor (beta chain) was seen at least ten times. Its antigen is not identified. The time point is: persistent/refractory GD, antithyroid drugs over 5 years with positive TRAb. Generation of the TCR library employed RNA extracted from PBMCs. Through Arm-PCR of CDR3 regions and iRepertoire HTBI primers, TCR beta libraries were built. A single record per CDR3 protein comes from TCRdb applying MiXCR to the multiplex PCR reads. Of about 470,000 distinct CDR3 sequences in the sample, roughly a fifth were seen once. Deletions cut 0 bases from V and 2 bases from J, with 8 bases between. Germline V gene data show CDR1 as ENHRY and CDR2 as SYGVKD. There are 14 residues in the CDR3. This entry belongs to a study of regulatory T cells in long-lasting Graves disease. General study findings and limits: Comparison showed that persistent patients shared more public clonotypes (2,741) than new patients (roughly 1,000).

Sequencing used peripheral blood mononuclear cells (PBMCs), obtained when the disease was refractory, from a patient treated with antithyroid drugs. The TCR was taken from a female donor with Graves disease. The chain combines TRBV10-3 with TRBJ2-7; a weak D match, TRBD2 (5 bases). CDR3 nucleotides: TGTGCCATCAGTGAGTCGACTACCACCTACGAGCAGTACTTC. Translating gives CAISESTTTYEQYF.